These T cell receptor beta chains were read from a single sample in a study of T-cell memory formation after mild COVID-19. TCRdb re-derived calls from the 5' RACE reads in MiXCR, one entry per CDR3 protein. The profile shows 380,000 or so distinct CDR3 sequences, about an eighth of them singletons. The specimen sequenced was PBMCs or a T cell subset sorted from them (not recorded which). The receptors come from a man between 18 and 29 years old who had mild COVID-19 (a few samples of this study predate the infection). Cell type and time point are not known. The CDR3 runs from the conserved cysteine through the conserved F or W. The order of the fields is CDR3 protein, CDR3 DNA, J gene, CDR3 length, D gene, V gene, clone size. D genes are given only for firm matches. For some rows the clone size is stated as once, few or many, or as a class when expanded; others skip it.

CASSLMGENIQYF	TGTGCCAGCAGCTTAATGGGGGAAAACATTCAGTACTTC	TRBJ2-4	13	-	TRBV7-8	few
CASSLAGMGVFETQYF	TGTGCCAGCAGCTTAGCGGGGATGGGGGTGTTCGAGACCCAGTACTTC	TRBJ2-5	16	-	TRBV7-9	-
CSAGGQNIQYF	TGCAGTGCCGGGGGACAAAACATTCAGTACTTC	TRBJ2-4	11	-	TRBV20-1	few
CASFRGRGYEQYF	TGTGCCAGCTTCCGGGGCAGGGGCTACGAGCAGTACTTC	TRBJ2-7	13	-	TRBV6-5	-
CASSPWGALSNQPQHF	TGTGCCAGCAGTCCGTGGGGGGCGCTCAGCAATCAGCCCCAGCATTTT	TRBJ1-5	16	-	TRBV6-2/TRBV6-3	few
CASSPRGTPYNEQFF	TGTGCCAGCAGCCCACGGGGGACACCGTACAATGAGCAGTTCTTC	TRBJ2-1	15	-	TRBV7-2	-
CASSQGQGAAYEQYF	TGTGCCAGCAGCCAAGGACAGGGGGCGGCGTACGAGCAGTACTTC	TRBJ2-7	15	TRBD1	TRBV4-2	-
CASSEEGINQPQHF	TGTGCCAGCAGTGAAGAGGGTATCAATCAGCCCCAGCATTTT	TRBJ1-5	14	-	TRBV2	-
CASSLGALAHYNEQFF	TGTGCCAGCAGCCTTGGGGCCCTCGCCCACTACAATGAGCAGTTCTTC	TRBJ2-1	16	-	TRBV14	-
CASRLVGGGNEQFF	TGTGCCAGCAGACTAGTGGGGGGAGGGAATGAGCAGTTCTTC	TRBJ2-1	14	TRBD2	TRBV7-2	many
CASSLEGPPSRAFF	TGCGCCAGCAGCTTGGAGGGGCCGCCAAGTAGGGCTTTCTTT	TRBJ1-1	14	-	TRBV5-1	-
CSARGAGLAASTDTQYF	TGCAGTGCTAGAGGGGCGGGACTAGCAGCTAGCACAGATACGCAGTATTTT	TRBJ2-3	17	TRBD2	TRBV20-1	few
CASSKVGSDYTF	TGTGCCAGCAGCAAAGTGGGCAGTGACTACACCTTC	TRBJ1-2	12	-	TRBV21-1	once
CASSQLAGPDVEQFF	TGCGCCAGCAGCCAACTAGCGGGCCCAGACGTTGAGCAGTTCTTC	TRBJ2-1	15	TRBD2	TRBV5-1	many
CASSQLAGGGDEQFF	TGCGCCAGCAGCCAACTAGCGGGGGGAGGGGATGAGCAGTTCTTC	TRBJ2-1	15	TRBD2	TRBV4-1	few
CASSRGVSNTEAFF	TGCGCCAGCAGCAGGGGGGTGTCGAACACTGAAGCTTTCTTT	TRBJ1-1	14	-	TRBV5-1	-
CASSGLANTQYF	TGTGCCAGCAGCGGTTTAGCGAATACGCAGTATTTT	TRBJ2-3	12	-	TRBV5-6	-
CASSLWGYEQYF	TGTGCCAGCAGCTTGTGGGGCTACGAGCAGTACTTC	TRBJ2-7	12	-	TRBV5-6	many
CASSDGGTVKNIQYF	TGTGCCAGCAGTGACGGGGGGACGGTCAAAAACATTCAGTACTTC	TRBJ2-4	15	TRBD2	TRBV12-3/TRBV12-4	-
CASSSQITDTQYF	TGTGCCAGCAGCTCTCAGATTACAGATACGCAGTATTTT	TRBJ2-3	13	-	TRBV6-5	few
CASSFGLPGELFF	TGTGCCAGCAGCTTCGGGCTGCCCGGGGAGCTGTTTTTT	TRBJ2-2	13	-	TRBV5-6	-
CASSLEEGVAEPTDTQYF	TGTGCCAGCAGCTTAGAGGAGGGGGTAGCGGAGCCCACAGATACGCAGTATTTT	TRBJ2-3	18	-	TRBV7-2	many
CASSLSWGPGSNTEAFF	TGCGCCAGCAGCTTGTCTTGGGGGCCGGGGTCGAACACTGAAGCTTTCTTT	TRBJ1-1	17	-	TRBV5-1	few
CASSSQTGNPYGYTF	TGTGCCAGCAGCTCGCAGACAGGGAATCCCTATGGCTACACCTTC	TRBJ1-2	15	TRBD1	TRBV7-2	-
CSALSGQGATGELFF	TGCAGTGCGCTATCGGGGCAGGGGGCAACCGGGGAGCTGTTTTTT	TRBJ2-2	15	TRBD1	TRBV20-1	few
CASSADTNSPLHF	TGTGCCAGCAGCGCCGATACTAATTCACCCCTCCACTTT	TRBJ1-6	13	-	TRBV7-2	many
CASSYQGRLGNSPLHF	TGTGCCAGCAGTTATCAGGGACGTCTGGGTAATTCACCCCTCCACTTT	TRBJ1-6	16	-	TRBV6-5	-
CAISGTSGGNTDTQYF	TGTGCCATCAGCGGGACTAGCGGGGGGAATACAGATACGCAGTATTTT	TRBJ2-3	16	TRBD2	TRBV10-3	-
CASNQDRAGNSPLHF	TGTGCCAGCAATCAGGACAGGGCCGGTAATTCACCCCTCCACTTT	TRBJ1-6	15	TRBD1	TRBV2	-
CATRGTSDTYEQYF	TGTGCCACCAGAGGGACTTCTGATACCTACGAGCAGTACTTC	TRBJ2-7	14	-	TRBV24-1	-
CASSNGAQGYGYTF	TGTGCCAGCAGTAACGGGGCCCAGGGCTATGGCTACACCTTC	TRBJ1-2	14	-	TRBV6-6	few
CASSQQGAGGELFF	TGTGCCAGCAGCCAACAGGGGGCGGGCGGGGAGCTGTTTTTT	TRBJ2-2	14	TRBD1	TRBV6-5	-
CASSPFIGTDTQYF	TGTGCCAGCAGCCCCTTTATAGGCACAGATACGCAGTATTTT	TRBJ2-3	14	-	TRBV7-3	-
CASSQPDRGSWHNEQFF	TGTGCCAGCAGCCAACCCGACAGGGGGAGTTGGCACAATGAGCAGTTCTTC	TRBJ2-1	17	TRBD1	TRBV7-9	-
CASSYTHYGYTF	TGTGCCAGCAGTTACACGCACTATGGCTACACCTTC	TRBJ1-2	12	-	TRBV6-6	-
CASRRAGPQETQYF	TGTGCCAGCAGAAGAGCGGGGCCACAAGAGACCCAGTACTTC	TRBJ2-5	14	TRBD2	TRBV28	-
CASTQGYQETQYF	TGTGCCAGCACACAGGGTTACCAAGAGACCCAGTACTTC	TRBJ2-5	13	-	TRBV7-6	few
CASSMGRAAKNIQYF	TGTGCCAGTAGTATGGGCAGGGCGGCCAAAAACATTCAGTACTTC	TRBJ2-4	15	-	TRBV19	-
CASSYTGALMDTQYF	TGTGCCAGCAGTTACACGGGGGCCCTAATGGATACGCAGTATTTT	TRBJ2-3	15	-	TRBV6-5	few
CASSLGQGKGSYNSPLHF	TGTGCCAGCAGCTTAGGGCAGGGGAAGGGCTCCTATAATTCACCCCTCCACTTT	TRBJ1-6	18	-	TRBV7-2	few
CASSLYKPNTGELFF	TGTGCCAGCAGCTTGTACAAGCCGAACACCGGGGAGCTGTTTTTT	TRBJ2-2	15	-	TRBV5-6	many
CASRAGTDEETQYF	TGTGCCAGCAGAGCCGGGACAGATGAAGAGACCCAGTACTTC	TRBJ2-5	14	TRBD1	TRBV2	-
CASSLARWAPWSARTGELFF	TGTGCCAGCAGCTTAGCACGTTGGGCCCCTTGGAGCGCTAGGACCGGGGAGCTGTTTTTT	TRBJ2-2	20	-	TRBV7-9	few
CASSRTEGQPQHF	TGTGCCAGCAGTAGGACAGAGGGTCAGCCCCAGCATTTT	TRBJ1-5	13	-	TRBV6-5	-
CASSHLTLRLRSGANVLTF	TGCGCCAGCAGCCACCTTACTCTACGACTCCGCTCTGGGGCCAACGTCCTGACTTTC	TRBJ2-6	19	-	TRBV4-1	few
CASSYDRYNEQFF	TGTGCCAGCAGTTACGACAGGTACAATGAGCAGTTCTTC	TRBJ2-1	13	-	TRBV6-2/TRBV6-3	few
CASSRDRGNTEAFF	TGTGCCAGCAGTCGAGACAGGGGGAACACTGAAGCTTTCTTT	TRBJ1-1	14	TRBD1	TRBV5-4	many
CASSLDGGELFF	TGTGCCAGCAGTTTGGACGGCGGGGAGCTGTTTTTT	TRBJ2-2	12	-	TRBV5-8	few
CASSPEGSGARGETQYF	TGCGCCAGCAGCCCAGAAGGTAGCGGGGCCCGAGGGGAGACCCAGTACTTC	TRBJ2-5	17	TRBD2	TRBV4-1	few
CASSQGVDFDIHNEQFF	TGCGCCAGCAGCCAAGGGGTAGACTTCGATATACACAATGAGCAGTTCTTC	TRBJ2-1	17	-	TRBV4-3	few
CASSRVSGANVLTF	TGTGCCAGCAGTAGGGTTAGCGGGGCCAACGTCCTGACTTTC	TRBJ2-6	14	-	TRBV7-2	-
CASSVDTTTSPLHF	TGTGCCAGCAGTGTGGACACCACCACCTCACCCCTCCACTTT	TRBJ1-6	14	-	TRBV6-5	-
CASSPGQGLWTEAFF	TGCGCCAGCAGCCCAGGACAGGGCCTTTGGACTGAAGCTTTCTTT	TRBJ1-1	15	TRBD1	TRBV4-1	-
CASSRGGFEGETQYF	TGTGCCAGCAGCCGGGGCGGGTTTGAGGGAGAGACCCAGTACTTC	TRBJ2-5	15	-	TRBV7-6	many
CASKTGGGRSYNEQFF	TGTGCCAGCAAAACAGGGGGCGGTCGCTCCTACAATGAGCAGTTCTTC	TRBJ2-1	16	TRBD1	TRBV28	few
CASSSRPSNAQFF	TGTGCCAGCAGCTCCCGACCCAGTAATGCGCAGTTCTTC	TRBJ2-1	13	-	TRBV7-2	few
CSARPAGTYGYTF	TGCAGTGCTAGACCAGCAGGGACCTATGGCTACACCTTC	TRBJ1-2	13	-	TRBV20-1	-
CASRITGYLNTGELFF	TGTGCCAGCAGAATTACAGGGTACTTGAACACCGGGGAGCTGTTTTTT	TRBJ2-2	16	-	TRBV2	many
CAISGRAEDYGYTF	TGTGCCATCAGTGGCAGGGCCGAGGACTATGGCTACACCTTC	TRBJ1-2	14	-	TRBV10-3	few
CASSPRRTSGGYTDTQYF	TGTGCCAGCAGTCCCCGCCGGACTAGCGGGGGGTACACAGATACGCAGTATTTT	TRBJ2-3	18	TRBD2	TRBV6-2/TRBV6-3	-